Listed below are T cell receptor beta chains from one sample, sequenced in a study of CD8+CD57+ T cells in acquired aplastic anemia. TCRdb redid the calling of the reads with MiXCR, one entry per CDR3 protein. Here the sample spans about 210,000 distinct CDR3 sequences, about a third being singletons. Sequencing was performed on sorted CD4+, CD8+, or CD8+CD57+ T cells (not recorded which) from PBMCs. The receptors were gathered from a human donor in good health, serving as a control. Both conserved end residues are part of each CDR3. The D gene is left open where the match is weak. Not every row has a clone size; where given, it reads once, few, many or a size class.

-,TRBJ2-1,many,TRBV19,CASRRDGSSYNEQFF,TGTGCCAGTAGGCGGGACGGGAGCTCCTACAATGAGCAGTTCTTC
-,TRBJ2-3,many,TRBV12-3/TRBV12-4,CASSFADLTDTQYF,TGTGCCAGCAGTTTTGCGGACCTAACAGATACGCAGTATTTT
-,TRBJ1-1,-,TRBV7-9,CASSPGHYAEAFF,TGTGCCAGCAGTCCCGGACACTACGCTGAAGCTTTCTTT
-,TRBJ2-6,-,TRBV4-2,CASSQEWASTGASVLTF,TGTGCCAGCAGCCAAGAGTGGGCTTCTACTGGGGCCAGCGTCCTGACTTTC
-,TRBJ2-7,-,TRBV7-6,CASSLRTAYEQYF,TGTGCCAGCAGCCTCCGGACAGCCTACGAGCAGTACTTC
-,TRBJ2-1,many,TRBV7-3,CASSLSGVLYNEQFF,TGTGCCAGCAGCTTGTCGGGGGTACTTTACAATGAGCAGTTCTTC
-,TRBJ1-3,many,TRBV19,CASTPRGSSGNTIYF,TGTGCCAGTACCCCCCGGGGATCCTCTGGAAACACCATATATTTT
TRBD1,TRBJ2-7,once,TRBV24-1,CATSDKRDRGPGEQYF,TGTGCCACCAGTGATAAGCGGGACAGGGGTCCAGGCGAGCAGTACTTC
-,TRBJ1-5,once,TRBV7-2,CASSLAASVSQPQHF,TGTGCCAGCAGCTTAGCGGCTAGCGTCTCTCAGCCCCAGCATTTT
TRBD1,TRBJ1-5,-,TRBV4-3,CASSRGTGGGQPQHF,TGCGCCAGCAGCCGGGGGACAGGGGGCGGACAGCCCCAGCATTTT
-,TRBJ1-2,many,TRBV5-5,CASSFLFGQGLYGYTF,TGTGCCAGCAGCTTCTTGTTTGGTCAGGGCCTCTATGGCTACACCTTC
-,TRBJ1-4,-,TRBV25-1,CASSNTGSLNEKLFF,TGTGCCAGCAGTAACACAGGGTCCCTTAATGAAAAACTGTTTTTT
TRBD2,TRBJ2-5,many,TRBV20-1,CSAPASGGGETQYF,TGCAGTGCTCCTGCTAGCGGGGGGGGAGAGACCCAGTACTTC
-,TRBJ1-1,many,TRBV13,CASSLVGSEAFF,TGTGCCAGCAGCTTAGTGGGGTCTGAAGCTTTCTTT
TRBD1,TRBJ2-1,-,TRBV5-4,CASSSFRQGVSNEQFF,TGTGCCAGCAGCTCATTCAGACAGGGGGTTTCCAATGAGCAGTTCTTC
-,TRBJ2-7,many,TRBV13,CASSFYTTYEQYF,TGTGCCAGCAGCTTCTACACGACCTACGAGCAGTACTTC
-,TRBJ1-1,-,TRBV6-5,CASSYIGRTEAFF,TGTGCCAGCAGTTATATCGGGCGTACTGAAGCTTTCTTT
-,TRBJ1-2,few,TRBV3-1,CASSHKAGGYGYTF,TGTGCCAGCAGCCATAAGGCTGGGGGCTATGGCTACACCTTC
TRBD1,TRBJ2-7,-,TRBV7-8,CASSSGTGDNEQYF,TGTGCCAGCAGCTCCGGGACAGGGGACAACGAGCAGTACTTC
TRBD2,TRBJ2-7,many,TRBV6-5,CASSYSRTSGSYEQYF,TGTGCCAGCAGTTACTCGAGGACTAGCGGGAGTTACGAGCAGTACTTC
-,TRBJ1-4,many,TRBV2,CASSEGVQEKLFF,TGTGCCAGCAGTGAGGGTGTGCAGGAAAAACTGTTTTTT
-,TRBJ2-1,-,TRBV5-1,CASSPGQGHNEQFF,TGCGCCAGCAGCCCAGGACAAGGGCACAATGAGCAGTTCTTC
TRBD1,TRBJ2-7,many,TRBV20-1,CSANDPGQSSYEQYF,TGCAGTGCTAACGACCCGGGACAGAGCTCCTACGAGCAGTACTTC
TRBD2,TRBJ2-5,few,TRBV2,CASSSRGRDGETQYF,TGTGCCAGCAGTTCGCGGGGGAGGGACGGGGAGACCCAGTACTTC